Listed here are 20 T cell receptor beta chains from one sample, sequenced in a study of response to subunit inactivated influenza vaccine (dated by TCRdb to 2016 to 2019). Receptors were amplified or captured by RT-PCR. Reads for this sample came from an Illumina HiSeq 2500. TCRdb reworked the public reads: Q25 trimming with fastp, MiXCR clone assembly, productive beta chains retained. All rows with the same CDR3 protein become a single entry with the most common DNA and genes. The sample table shows hundreds of thousands of distinct CDR3 sequences, and approximately 10% are seen once. The biggest ten clones account for approximately 10% of the sample. This sample also appeared in a second study, on T cells expressing NK-cell markers. The second paper further reports: 5'RACE template switching, by which a universal primer site and unique molecular identifiers were added, was used to make TCR beta cDNA libraries.

Sequencing used PBMCs from blood, obtained on the day of vaccination. The receptors shown here come from a man aged 50 to 60 who received an inactivated influenza vaccine. Donor details come from another sample of the same person, matched by shared clones.

CDR3 bases: TGTGCCAGCAGCCCCTCGGACAGATCCTACGAGCAGTACTTC. Translating it yields CASSPSDRSYEQYF. The chain employs TRBV7-9 and TRBJ2-7, with D possibly being TRBD1 (6 bases). Germline loops: CDR1 SEHNR, CDR2 FQNEAQ (reference sequence). The length of the CDR3 is 14 residues. V was pared by 5 bases and J by 1 base, with 12 bases between.

This clonotype was observed at least ten times. The chain couples TRBV10-3 to TRBJ1-4; D is undetermined. The CDR3 sequence is 15 residues long. Germline V gene sequence: CDR1 ENHRY, CDR2 SYGVKD. V dropped 3 bases and J dropped 8 bases, with 16 bases sitting between them. CDR3: CAISDPREGIEKLFF. The CDR3 bases are TGTGCCATCAGTGATCCGAGGGAAGGAATCGAAAAACTGTTTTTT.

This clonotype was seen a handful of times. V and J are TRBV9 and TRBJ2-7; possibly TRBD2 for D (5 bases). Germline CDR1 and CDR2: SGDLS and YYNGEE. The CDR3 sequence is 14 residues long. Trimming took 4 bases from V and 1 from J, leaving 12 bases between them. This chain's CDR3 is CASSPPSSSYEQYF. CDR3 bases: TGTGCCAGCAGCCCCCCTAGCTCATCCTACGAGCAGTACTTC.

This clonotype turned up a few times. The V gene is TRBV12-3 or TRBV12-4, the J gene TRBJ2-2; D gene unclear. The V end was cut by 3 bases, the J end by 5 bases, with 13 bases between. The CDR3 contains 15 residues. CDR3 sequence: CASSFVRSSTGELFF. CDR3 bases: TGTGCCAGCAGTTTTGTTCGGTCGTCAACCGGGGAGCTGTTTTTT.

This clonotype was seen more than once but under ten times. V is TRBV7-2 and J is TRBJ2-1; TRBD2 agrees at 10 bases. This CDR3 is 22 amino acids long. Germline-derived CDR1 and CDR2 are SGHTA and FQGNSA. V trimming: 2 bases; J trimming: 4 bases; junction bases outside the gene matches: 23. The CDR3 sequence is CASSLSLTGNSWTSGLYNEQFF. CDR3 coding DNA: TGTGCCAGCAGCTTATCACTGACCGGGAATTCCTGGACTAGCGGCTTATACAATGAGCAGTTCTTC.

J is TRBJ1-5 and V is TRBV19, with TRBD1 as a possible D gene (5 bases). Germline loops: CDR1 LNHDA, CDR2 SQIVND (reference sequence). V lost 6 bases and J lost 4, with 16 bases in between. The CDR3 runs to 15 residues. The CDR3 loop is CASRTDQGRNQPQHF. The CDR3 DNA follows: TGTGCCAGTAGGACCGACCAGGGTCGAAATCAGCCCCAGCATTTT. Filled out from reference TRBV19 and TRBJ1-5, the complete variable domain reads DGGITQSPKYLFRKEGQNVTLSCEQNLNHDAMYWYRQDPGQGLRLIYYSQIVNDFQKGDIAEGYSVSREKKESFPLTVTSAQKNPTAFYLCASRTDQGRNQPQHFGDGTRLSIL.

V gene TRBV20-1 combines with J gene TRBJ2-2, with D hard to call. V lost 0 bases, J lost 6 bases, and 14 bases lay in between. The germline V gene encodes CDR1 DFQATT and CDR2 SNEGSKA (reference sequence). The CDR3 is made up of 15 amino acids. CDR3 nucleotides: TGCAGTGCTAGAGATCTAGACTCAAAACCCGGGGAGCTGTTTTTT. This codes for CSARDLDSKPGELFF.

This clonotype showed up just a few times. The V gene is TRBV24-1, the J gene TRBJ2-3, with 10 bases that match TRBD1. CDR3 size: 16 residues. V dropped 4 bases and J dropped 3; count of bases not matched to a gene: 6. From germline, CDR1 is KGHDR and CDR2 SFDVKD. The CDR3 protein is CATSEPGQGRTDTQYF. The CDR3 DNA reads TGTGCCACCAGTGAACCGGGACAGGGGCGGACAGATACGCAGTATTTT.

This clonotype came up many times. V gene TRBV29-1 combines with J gene TRBJ2-7, with a tentative D call TRBD2 (6 bases). The V end was cut by 2 bases, the J end by 2 bases, with 19 bases between. The CDR3 sequence is 16 residues long. Germline assignment: CDR1 SQVTM and CDR2 ANQGSEA. CDR3 nucleotides: TGCAGCGTTGAATTTGCGGGACGTCCGAACCCCTACGAGCAGTACTTC. Protein: CSVEFAGRPNPYEQYF.

A few counts support this clonotype. CDR3 nucleotide sequence: TGTGCCAGCAGCTCCTGGGACAGGGGGCGAGAGACCCAGTACTTC. This codes for CASSSWDRGRETQYF. This chain links TRBV7-2 with TRBJ2-5; 12 bases are a match to TRBD1. Per the germline V gene, CDR1 is SGHTA and CDR2 is FQGNSA. The J segment lost 4 bases and the V segment lost 4 bases, leaving 4 bases of the junction unmatched. The CDR3 spans 15 residues.

The chain couples TRBV6-2 or TRBV6-3 to TRBJ2-3; 10 nucleotides line up with TRBD1. Germline V CDR1 and CDR2: MNHEY, SVGEGT. The junction had 5 bases not matched to a gene; V was cut back by 6 bases and J by 5 bases. The CDR3 runs to 14 residues. The CDR3 region has the DNA TGTGCCAGCAGGCTGACAGGGGGCGAAGATACGCAGTATTTT. As protein: CASRLTGGEDTQYF.

This clonotype was observed a few times. V and J are TRBV29-1 and TRBJ2-7; 9 bases map to TRBD2. V lost 6 bases to trimming and J lost 0 bases; unmatched junction nucleotides: 15. Germline V gives CDR1 SQVTM, CDR2 ANQGSEA. The CDR3 loop spans 17 amino acids. The CDR3 region has the DNA TGCAGCGTAGTTCCTAGCGGGGCCCACCCAAGCTCCTACGAGCAGTACTTC. Protein: CSVVPSGAHPSSYEQYF.

This clonotype was detected only a few times. This chain links TRBV5-1 with TRBJ2-6, with D possibly matching TRBD1 (6 bases). V gave up 4 bases and J gave up 0 bases, with 11 bases separating them. The CDR3 is 16 amino acids. CDR1 and CDR2 (germline): SGHRS, YFSETQ. The CDR3 is CASSPGQNSGANVLTF. The CDR3 DNA reads TGCGCCAGCAGCCCGGGACAAAACTCTGGGGCCAACGTCCTGACTTTC.

This clonotype was found a few times. The rearrangement links TRBV15 to TRBJ2-3; D is unresolved. Trimming took off 4 bases at V and 3 bases at J, with 14 bases between the two ends. CDR1 LNHNV and CDR2 YYDKDF come from the germline V gene (reference sequence). The CDR3 consists of 15 residues. CDR3 residues: CATSKFHKNTDTQYF. CDR3 DNA: TGTGCCACCAGCAAATTTCACAAAAATACAGATACGCAGTATTTT.

The rearrangement uses TRBV12-3 or TRBV12-4 and TRBJ2-6; D possibly uses TRBD1 or TRBD2 (5 bases each). This CDR3 region has 18 residues. V was shortened by 5 bases and J by 1 base, with 18 bases between the two germline ends. In nucleotides, the CDR3 is TGTGCCAGCAGTCCCTCGGGACGGAAGAGGTCTGGGGCCAACGTCCTGACTTTC. Residues: CASSPSGRKRSGANVLTF.

This clonotype was seen a handful of times. This chain connects TRBV20-1 to TRBJ1-6; D is possibly TRBD1 (6 bases). Trimming stripped 6 bases from V and 7 bases from J, with 16 bases between. The CDR3 has 14 residues. The germline CDR1 and CDR2 sequences are DFQATT and SNEGSKA (reference sequence). The CDR3 region is CSAYGRGGNSPLHF. CDR3 coding DNA: TGCAGTGCCTACGGCAGGGGCGGGAATTCACCCCTCCACTTT.

This clonotype turned up a few times. The V gene is TRBV7-9, the J gene TRBJ2-7, with 7 bases that match TRBD2. CDR3 length equals 12 residues. Germline CDR1 reads SEHNR; CDR2 reads FQNEAQ (reference sequence). Trimming took 5 bases from V and 7 from J; bases not matched to a gene: 5. CDR3 sequence reads: CASSPIAGEQYF. CDR3 nucleotide sequence: TGTGCCAGCAGCCCAATAGCGGGTGAGCAGTACTTC.

This clonotype was detected ten times or more. This chain uses TRBV5-1 with TRBJ2-5; D unresolved. Trimming took 2 bases from V and 2 from J, leaving 7 bases between them. Germline V gene sequence: CDR1 SGHRS, CDR2 YFSETQ. The CDR3 is 13 residues long. DNA of the CDR3: TGCGCCAGCAGCTTTACGAGTCAAGAGACCCAGTACTTC. Its translation is CASSFTSQETQYF.

V usage is TRBV20-1 and J usage is TRBJ2-3; a possible D gene is TRBD1 (6 bases). Per the germline V gene, CDR1 is DFQATT and CDR2 is SNEGSKA (reference sequence). The V end lost 6 bases, the J end lost 7 bases, and 20 bases lay between the germline ends. This CDR3 has 14 residues. The CDR3 region is CSANVADSMHTQYF. The CDR3 DNA reads TGCAGTGCGAATGTTGCGGACAGTATGCATACGCAGTATTTT.

This clonotype occurred a few times. The chain links TRBV20-1 to TRBJ2-1; 9 positions match TRBD2. V shed 2 bases and J 8 bases; nucleotides not matched to a gene: 7. Germline V gene sequence: CDR1 DFQATT, CDR2 SNEGSKA (reference sequence). CDR3 length equals 14 residues. CDR3 protein: CSARMAGGPDEQFF. The CDR3, as DNA: TGCAGTGCTAGAATGGCGGGGGGGCCGGATGAGCAGTTCTTC.